These 20 T cell receptor beta chains came from one sample sequenced in a study of cytomegalovirus exposure and HLA in healthy donors. PCR primers comprised 60 Vbeta and 13 Jbeta primers. Measured with immunoSEQ multiplex PCR; TCRdb has only the in-frame clones, and not every one. Here the sample table reports roughly 100,000 clones. The sequenced sample consisted of PBMCs. Receptor source: a man in his forties or fifties in good health and CMV-seronegative.

The V and J genes are TRBV7-2 and TRBJ1-2, with D unresolved. The CDR3 has 14 amino acids. V lost 2 bases, J lost 2 bases, and 9 bases lay in between. Per the germline V gene, CDR1 is SGHTA and CDR2 is FQGNSA. The CDR3 DNA follows: TGTGCCAGCAGCTTAATTACCAGGAACTATGGCTACACCTTC. Protein: CASSLITRNYGYTF.

The gene calls are TRBV7-9 and TRBJ1-6, with 8 bases matching TRBD1. V was pared by 5 bases and J by 10 bases, with 10 bases of the junction left unmatched. Per germline, CDR1 SEHNR and CDR2 FQNEAQ (reference sequence). The CDR3 length is 15 residues. The CDR3 coding sequence is TGTGCCAGCAGCACGACCGGGACAGGCGTCTCACCCCTCCACTTT. Encoded protein: CASSTTGTGVSPLHF.

This CDR3 is CASSHDGLLGGYEQYF. The CDR3 coding sequence is TGTGCCAGCAGCCACGACGGACTCCTGGGCGGGTACGAGCAGTACTTC. This chain uses TRBV11-2 with TRBJ2-7, with D possibly TRBD2 on 5 matching bases. This CDR3 is built from 16 residues. V lost 5 bases, J lost 4 bases, and 21 bases lay in between. Germline CDR1 reads SGHAT; CDR2 reads FQNNGV.

The rearrangement uses TRBV6-5 and TRBJ1-1; 7 bases map to TRBD1. Trimming took 6 bases from V and 0 from J; bases not matched to a gene: 1. The CDR3 contains 13 residues. Germline CDR1 MNHEY, CDR2 SVGAGI. The CDR3 DNA is TGTGCCAGCAGCCAGGGGGTGAACACTGAAGCTTTCTTT. This codes for CASSQGVNTEAFF.

The chain couples TRBV4-3 to TRBJ1-2; possible D gene TRBD1, 6 bases. Germline V lookup: CDR1 LGHNA, CDR2 YSLEER. Trimming cost V 1 base and J 0 bases, with 6 bases left between them. The CDR3 sequence is 14 residues long. The CDR3 sequence is CASSQGQANYGYTF. CDR3 DNA: TGCGCCAGCAGCCAAGGACAGGCTAACTATGGCTACACCTTC.

This sequence joins TRBV18 and TRBJ2-3; TRBD1 might be the D (6 bases). Germline-derived CDR1 and CDR2 are KGHSH and LQKENI. The V gene lost 1 base and the J gene lost 5 bases, with 10 bases spanning the gap. The CDR3 covers 14 residues. CDR3: CASSPLQGIDTQYF. The CDR3 region has the DNA TGTGCCAGCTCACCACTTCAGGGGATAGATACGCAGTATTTT.

The chain employs TRBV28 and TRBJ2-5; D remains unclear. The DNA end is a closer match to TRBJ2-7, so the J assignment may be wrong. Per germline, CDR1 MDHEN and CDR2 SYDVKM. The CDR3 consists of 13 residues. The CDR3 coding sequence is TGTGCCAGCAGTCCCCCACCAACCTACGAGCAGTACTTC. Its translation: CASSPPPTYEQYF.

The chain links TRBV2 to TRBJ1-1; unclear D gene. This CDR3 spans 11 amino acids. Germline CDR1 and CDR2: SNHLY and FYNNEI. V was clipped by 4 bases and J by 5 bases, with 5 bases between them. CDR3 loop: CASSVKTEAFF. CDR3 nucleotides: TGTGCCAGCAGTGTCAAAACTGAAGCTTTCTTT. Together with reference TRBV2 and TRBJ1-1, the CDR3 gives the full variable domain: EPEVTQTPSHQVTQMGQEVILRCVPISNHLYFYWYRQILGQKVEFLVSFYNNEISEKSEIFDDQFSVERPDGSNFTLKIRSTKLEDSAMYFCASSVKTEAFFGQGTRLTVV.

CDR3 loop: CASSVDPGEIYF. The CDR3, as DNA: TGTGCCAGCAGCGTAGATCCAGGGGAAATATATTTT. This sequence joins TRBV9 and TRBJ2-3; D is possibly TRBD1 (6 bases). Germline V lookup: CDR1 SGDLS, CDR2 YYNGEE. Trimming took 0 bases from V and 15 from J, leaving 14 bases between them. This CDR3 is 12 amino acids long.

This chain's CDR3 is CASRGTGWEKTQYF. In nucleotides, the CDR3 is TGTGCCAGCAGGGGGACAGGGTGGGAAAAGACCCAGTACTTC. The chain is built from TRBV2 and TRBJ2-5, with 9 bases that match TRBD1. Trimming at V came to 6 bases and at J to 6 bases, leaving 8 bases not matched to a gene. CDR1 and CDR2 from the germline V gene are SNHLY and FYNNEI. The CDR3 totals 14 residues.

This sequence joins TRBV6-1 and TRBJ1-4; 7 nucleotides match TRBD1. V lost 5 bases, J lost 6 bases, and 6 bases stayed unmatched. This CDR3 region has 14 residues. Germline assignment: CDR1 MNHNS and CDR2 SASEGT. This CDR3 reads CASSRQGGDEKLFF. The DNA for the CDR3 is TGTGCCAGCAGTCGACAGGGTGGGGATGAAAAACTGTTTTTT.

The genes are TRBV14 and TRBJ1-2; D is unclear. The CDR3 sequence is 14 residues long. Germline V CDR1 and CDR2: SGHDN, FVKESK. V dropped 3 bases and J dropped 6 bases, with 14 bases sitting between them. The CDR3 DNA reads as TGTGCCAGCAGCCACAAGATGGCGGGAGATGGCTACACCTTC. Translated, it gives CASSHKMAGDGYTF.

This chain joins TRBV18 and TRBJ2-2; a weak D match, TRBD1 (7 bases). V was pared by 3 bases and J by 7 bases, with 18 bases between. This CDR3 spans 16 amino acids. The germline V gene has CDR1 KGHSH and CDR2 LQKENI. CDR3: CASSPAWRGQDGELFF. The DNA for the CDR3 is TGTGCCAGCTCACCTGCGTGGAGGGGGCAGGACGGGGAGCTGTTTTTT.

The chain joins TRBV5-6 to TRBJ1-6, with 7 bases lining up with TRBD1. V lost 2 bases and J lost 10; bases outside the gene matches: 9. Germline V gives CDR1 SGHDT, CDR2 YYEEEE. The CDR3 has 15 residues. The CDR3 region is CASSFSTGSRSPLHF. The DNA for the CDR3 is TGTGCCAGCAGCTTTTCGACAGGGTCGAGGTCACCCCTCCACTTT.

The chain couples TRBV30 to TRBJ1-1; no definite D call. The CDR3 spans 11 residues. V was clipped by 8 bases and J by 3 bases, with 10 bases between them. Germline V CDR1 and CDR2: GTSNPN, SVGIG (reference sequence). CDR3 DNA sequence: TGTGCCGGTCGTCGGGACACTGAAGCTTTCTTT. Encoded protein: CAGRRDTEAFF.

The rearrangement links TRBV5-1 to TRBJ1-1; 9 nucleotides match TRBD1. Germline CDR1 is SGHRS and CDR2 is YFSETQ. CDR3 length: 15 amino acids. J lost 5 bases, V lost 3 bases, and 8 bases had no gene match. The CDR3 region is CASSSSGTGYTEAFF. The CDR3 DNA sequence: TGCGCCAGCAGCTCGTCCGGGACAGGGTATACTGAAGCTTTCTTT.

V and J are TRBV9 and TRBJ2-2; D is possibly TRBD1 (5 bases). This CDR3 comprises 15 residues. Per the germline V gene, CDR1 is SGDLS and CDR2 is YYNGEE. V was shortened by 4 bases and J by 2 bases, with 12 bases between the two germline ends. CDR3 DNA sequence: TGTGCCAGCAGCACCACCTGGGGCAACACCGGGGAGCTGTTTTTT. Its protein is CASSTTWGNTGELFF.

The gene calls are TRBV7-2 and TRBJ2-1; 8 bases line up with TRBD2. Per germline, CDR1 SGHTA and CDR2 FQGNSA. CDR3 length: 19 residues. With 2 bases clipped from V and 6 bases from J, the junction kept 18 bases outside the gene matches. In DNA, the CDR3 is TGTGCCAGCAGCTTAATCTTCCAGCGGGGGCTAAAAAAGGTCAATGAGCAGTTCTTC. Translated, it gives CASSLIFQRGLKKVNEQFF.

This chain uses TRBV19 with TRBJ1-1, with D tentatively TRBD1 (5 bases). CDR1 and CDR2 from the germline V gene are LNHDA and SQIVND (reference sequence). Trimming cost V 2 bases and J 1 base, with 8 bases left between them. The CDR3 is 14 amino acids. CDR3: CASSIQGWNTEAFF. Written as DNA, the CDR3 is TGTGCCAGTAGTATACAGGGCTGGAACACTGAAGCTTTCTTT.

This chain uses TRBV13 with TRBJ1-6; 7 bases are shared with TRBD1. CDR1 and CDR2 (germline): PRHDT, FYEKMQ (reference sequence). The CDR3 is 13 amino acids. With 4 bases clipped from V and 8 bases from J, the junction kept 2 bases outside the gene matches. The CDR3 region has the DNA TGTGCCAGCAGCTCAACAGGGGATTCACCCCTCCACTTT. Residues: CASSSTGDSPLHF.